The clone carrying this TCR beta chain has more than one count but fewer than ten. Its antigen is unidentified. The CDR3 loop spans 14 amino acids. In germline, CDR1 is SQVTM, CDR2 ANQGSEA. The junction had 8 bases not matched to a gene; V was cut back by 4 bases and J by 7 bases. The patients chosen for sequencing had shown expansion of CD8+CD57+ cells (detected by flow cytometry). Patients, without exception, had severe acquired aplastic anemia. There was no therapy given to any patient before the blood sampling took place. Genomic DNA, serving as template, underwent TCR beta VDJ and CDR3 profiling. TCRdb passed the reads through MiXCR, listing each CDR3 protein once. The data contain 160,000 or so distinct CDR3 sequences, 71% of them singletons. These data are taken from a study of CD8+CD57+ T cells in acquired aplastic anemia. Findings of the study overall: The number of CD8+ CDR3 sequences shared by patients and controls was under 35.

Source material: sorted CD4+, CD8+, or CD8+CD57+ T cells (not recorded which) from PBMCs. The receptor comes from a human donor with aplastic anemia. The chain recombines TRBV29-1 with TRBJ2-7; 12 nucleotides agree with TRBD2. CDR3 nucleotides: TGCAGCGTTGGTCCTAGCGGGGGGGGAGATGAGCAGTACTTC. This gives the protein CSVGPSGGGDEQYF.